This T cell receptor (beta chain) came from a study of response to subunit inactivated influenza vaccine. TCRdb re-called the RT-PCR reads through MiXCR, storing one row per CDR3 protein. The sample has about 540,000 distinct CDR3 sequences, 20% to 25% seen once; the top ten hold roughly 2.8%. V lost 2 bases and J lost 1; bases outside the gene matches: 6. The CDR3 has 16 residues. The germline gives CDR1 SGHTA, CDR2 FQGNSA. These data also formed part of another study, on T cells expressing NK-cell markers. Per that paper: 5'RACE template switching built TCR beta cDNA with unique molecular identifiers. Of eight sequenced donors, seven were HCMV-seropositive and one HCMV-seronegative. Among several donors, these clonotypes also ranked first in the CD3+CD56-NKG2C+ fraction.

Specimen: CD4+ T cells sorted from PBMCs, collected 11 to 12 days after vaccination. The chain employs TRBV7-2 and TRBJ2-3; 7 bases are a match to TRBD1. The clonotype was recovered from a man aged 45-60 years who received an inactivated influenza vaccine. This CDR3 is CASSLRGPLGTDTQYF. CDR3 sequence (DNA): TGTGCCAGCAGCTTAAGGGGGCCCCTGGGCACAGATACGCAGTATTTT.